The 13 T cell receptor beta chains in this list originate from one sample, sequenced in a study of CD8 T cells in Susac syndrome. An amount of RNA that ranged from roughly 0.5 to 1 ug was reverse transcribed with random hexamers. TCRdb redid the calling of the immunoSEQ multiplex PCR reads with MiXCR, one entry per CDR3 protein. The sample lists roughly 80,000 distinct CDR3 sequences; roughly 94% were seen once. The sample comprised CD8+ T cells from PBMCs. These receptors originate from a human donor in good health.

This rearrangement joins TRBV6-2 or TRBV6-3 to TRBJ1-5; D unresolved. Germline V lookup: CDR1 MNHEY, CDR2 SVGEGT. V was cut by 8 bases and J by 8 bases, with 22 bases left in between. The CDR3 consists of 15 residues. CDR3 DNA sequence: TGTGCCAGCGCGTTCACGGCGGATTCCACAGAGCCCCAGCATTTT. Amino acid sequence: CASAFTADSTEPQHF.

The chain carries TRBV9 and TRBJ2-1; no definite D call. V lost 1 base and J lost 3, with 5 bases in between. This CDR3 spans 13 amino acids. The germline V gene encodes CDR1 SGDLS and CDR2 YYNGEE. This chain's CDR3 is CASSVLLYNEQFF. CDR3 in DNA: TGTGCCAGCAGCGTACTTCTCTACAATGAGCAGTTCTTC.

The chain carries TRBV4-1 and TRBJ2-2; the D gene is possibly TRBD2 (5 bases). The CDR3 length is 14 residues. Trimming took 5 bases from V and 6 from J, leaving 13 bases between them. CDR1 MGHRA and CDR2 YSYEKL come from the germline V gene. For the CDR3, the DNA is TGCGCCAGCAGCTCAGGACTCGGGGCCGGGGAGCTGTTTTTT. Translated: CASSSGLGAGELFF.

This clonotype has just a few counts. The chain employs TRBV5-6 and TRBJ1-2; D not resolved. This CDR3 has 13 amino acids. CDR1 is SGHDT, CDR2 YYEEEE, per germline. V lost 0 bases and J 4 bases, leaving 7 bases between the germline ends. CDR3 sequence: CASSLGNSYGYTF. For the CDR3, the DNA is TGTGCCAGCAGCTTGGGCAACAGCTATGGCTACACCTTC.

Here the CDR3 DNA reads TGTGCCAGCAGCTTAGAGAATGTTGGCTATGGCTACACCTTC. It is translated as CASSLENVGYGYTF. The chain joins TRBV11-2 to TRBJ1-2; D ambiguous. The germline gives CDR1 SGHAT, CDR2 FQNNGV. Trimming pared 0 bases from V and 4 bases from J, leaving 9 bases between. The length of the CDR3 is 14 residues.

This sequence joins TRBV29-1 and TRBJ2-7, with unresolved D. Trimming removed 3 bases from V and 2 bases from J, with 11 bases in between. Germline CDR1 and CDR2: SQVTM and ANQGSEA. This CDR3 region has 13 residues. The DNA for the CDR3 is TGCAGCGTTGAGGGTAGTTCGCCCTACGAGCAGTACTTC. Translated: CSVEGSSPYEQYF.

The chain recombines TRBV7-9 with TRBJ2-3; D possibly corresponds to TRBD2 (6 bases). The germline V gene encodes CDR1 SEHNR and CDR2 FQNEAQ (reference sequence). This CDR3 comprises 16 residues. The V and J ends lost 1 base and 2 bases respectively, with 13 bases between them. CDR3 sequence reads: CASSLVTSLFTDTQYF. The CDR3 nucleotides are TGTGCCAGCAGCTTAGTAACTAGCCTATTCACAGATACGCAGTATTTT.

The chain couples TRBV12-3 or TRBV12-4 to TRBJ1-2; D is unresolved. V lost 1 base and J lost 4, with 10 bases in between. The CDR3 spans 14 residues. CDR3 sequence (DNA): TGTGCCAGCAGTTTAGACAGCGTCGGCTATGGCTACACCTTC. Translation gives CASSLDSVGYGYTF.

The CDR3 sequence is CASSMTGRVSYEQYF. CDR3 sequence (DNA): TGTGCCAGCAGCATGACTGGGCGCGTCTCCTACGAGCAGTACTTC. This chain links TRBV27 with TRBJ2-7; unclear D gene. CDR1 is MNHEY, CDR2 SMNVEV, per germline (reference sequence). V shed 6 bases and J shed 0 bases, with 15 bases lying between them. The CDR3 covers 15 residues.

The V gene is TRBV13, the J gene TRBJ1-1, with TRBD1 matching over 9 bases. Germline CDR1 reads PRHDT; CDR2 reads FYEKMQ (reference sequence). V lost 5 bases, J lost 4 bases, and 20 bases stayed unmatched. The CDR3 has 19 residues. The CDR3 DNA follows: TGTGCCAGCAGCCAGGATACAGGGGGCGAGGGCCGGCCGCTCACTGAAGCTTTCTTT. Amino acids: CASSQDTGGEGRPLTEAFF.

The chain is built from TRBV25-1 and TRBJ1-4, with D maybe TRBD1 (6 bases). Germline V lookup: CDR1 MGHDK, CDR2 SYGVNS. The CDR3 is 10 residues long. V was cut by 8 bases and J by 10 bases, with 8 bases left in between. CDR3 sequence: CASGGGKLFF. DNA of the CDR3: TGTGCCAGCGGAGGGGGAAAACTGTTTTTT.

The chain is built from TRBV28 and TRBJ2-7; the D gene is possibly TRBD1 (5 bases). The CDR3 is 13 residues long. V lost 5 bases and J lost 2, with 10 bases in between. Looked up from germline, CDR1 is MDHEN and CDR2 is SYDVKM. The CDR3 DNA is TGTGCCAGCAGTGAAGACAGAACCTACGAGCAGTACGTC. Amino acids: CASSEDRTYEQYV.

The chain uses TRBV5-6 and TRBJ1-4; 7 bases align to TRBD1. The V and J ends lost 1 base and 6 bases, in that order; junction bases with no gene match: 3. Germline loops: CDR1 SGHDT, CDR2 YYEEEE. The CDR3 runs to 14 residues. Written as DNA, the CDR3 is TGTGCCAGCAGCTTGAGGCAGGGGGATGAAAAACTGTTTTTT. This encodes CASSLRQGDEKLFF.